This T cell receptor beta chain derives from a study of tumor-infiltrating lymphocytes in primary liver carcinoma. General study points: Whereas tumor region pairs overlapped more, tumor-adjacent and tumor-blood pairs overlapped less.

Both RNA and DNA were isolated together from about 21-30 mg of bulk tissue that had not been sorted. Every patient in the cohort had a primary liver carcinoma. That carcinoma was treated by surgical resection. The template, 500 ng total RNA, yielded TCR beta cDNA made with a constant-region primer. What produced the TCR beta libraries was three nested multiplex PCR rounds using slightly modified ARM-PCR. Rounds one and two of PCR, each of 10 cycles, were primed with TRBV1-TRBV30 forward primers and a C-beta reverse primer. TCRdb reprocessed the multiplex PCR reads via MiXCR and lists one record per CDR3 protein. The sample has tens of thousands of distinct CDR3 sequences; 70% to 80% are singletons. Notes on this clonotype: Its target is unknown. With a much larger clone just one base away, this may be a read error.

This CDR3 is 14 amino acids long. Germline V gene data show CDR1 as SNHLY and CDR2 as FYNNEI. This chain uses TRBV2 with TRBJ2-6; D not certain. The source is a man in his forties with primary liver carcinoma and hepatitis B virus infection. Sequencing was carried out using liver tumor tissue from sampling region 2. Subset denoted: tumor region T2, inferior pole. Written as DNA, the CDR3 is TGTGGCAGCAGCCCCGTAGTTGGGGCCAACGTCCTGACTTTC. It specifies CGSSPVVGANVLTF.